This T cell receptor beta chain stems from a study of T cell responses to AZD1222 COVID-19 vaccine (dated by TCRdb to 2020 to 2023). With respect to the entire study: A total of around 240 trial participants underwent TCR sequencing, of whom approximately 200 had received two doses of AZD1222 and around 25 had received two doses of the MenACWY control vaccine. Enrollment into the trials was organized by age into subgroups of 18-55, 56-69 and 70-plus years, and those subgroups contained approximately 160, 26 and 62 TCR-sequenced participants, respectively.

Broad study findings and their caveats: In the small 56-69-year group, the increase in depth fell short of significance, most likely because of low power. Vaccine-associated CD4 TCRs spanned the whole spike protein, with dominant responses in regions 160-218 and 743-854. Because no day 14 peak-response samples were available, the repertoires could be characterized only after the peak T cell response. Conclusions about previously exposed vaccinees were limited because only a handful of AZD1222 recipients were SARS-CoV-2 seropositive at baseline. Participants were mostly white British, with more females than males. The authors suggested clonal diversity may have been underestimated. Reportedly, almost half of the unique spike-specific TCRs recognized epitopes lying outside the regions that are mutated in the B.1.351 and B.1.1.7 variants. After two AZD1222 doses, spike-specific TCR breadth and depth were significantly higher than at day 0 and than in MenACWY recipients.

Taken from the germline V gene, the CDR1 and CDR2 loops are MNHEY and SVGAGI. The CDR3 spans 14 residues, from the cysteine through the phenylalanine. Only the CDR3 DNA is retained, 42 bases long and in frame from the first base. V ends up 6 bases short and J 4 bases short, with an unmatched junction base count of 6. The time point label on this specimen signifies: baseline before first vaccination. The label giving this sample's treatment or condition can be read as: meningococcal conjugate vaccine given as trial control. Vaccinee samples came from UK trials COV001 and COV002, including a single-blind randomized controlled phase 2/3 trial of AZD1222 (ChAdOx1 nCoV-19) in healthy adults. Trial participant PBMC samples were collected at day 0 and day 28 after the second dose for TCRbeta chain sequencing. The CDR3 regions of human TCRbeta chains were analyzed by immunosequencing. The paper's data handling went like this. Repertoire TCRs were matched against a reference library of SARS-CoV-2-specific TCRs generated with the MIRA antigen-specificity platform. Breadth was defined as the fraction of unique TCRs that were SARS-CoV-2-associated, and depth was defined as the fraction of total T cells that were SARS-CoV-2-associated. Using the MIRA data, each spike-specific TCR was assigned both to the spike region to which the TCR was reactive and to a CD4 or CD8 class. Log10-transformed breadth and depth values were compared by one-way ANOVA with Sidak's multiple comparisons tests. TCRdb took over this immuneACCESS table, retaining in-frame rearrangements with V and J assigned. Such tables are incomplete; in checked studies, under half of the missing clones stem from an unresolved V gene, and the remainder is unexplained. V and J calls and clone size are copied from that table; D and trimming were computed from the DNA. The sample data list roughly 120,000 clones, and roughly 88% of these were observed just once. The top ten constitute about 17% of the sample.

This clone has more than one count but fewer than ten. There is no known antigen for this receptor. Base qualities are not at hand, and no much larger clone is one base apart. This sequence originates from an adult in good health. The rearrangement joined TRBV6-5 to TRBJ1-2; the central 9 bases match TRBD1. This specimen consisted of peripheral blood, obtained on day 0 of MenACWY control vaccination. The CDR3 here reads CASSAGTGIYGYTF. The nucleotide sequence reads TGTGCCAGCAGCGCAGGGACAGGGATCTATGGCTACACCTTC.